One and the same sample provided the 7 T cell receptor beta chains below, sequenced in a study of blood T cell repertoires in COVID-19. Data came from immunoSEQ multiplex PCR; TCRdb stores just in-frame clones and leaves some out. The sample has about 200,000 clones, 85% to 90% seen once. The specimen was peripheral blood. The receptors were gathered from a woman in her seventies with acute or convalescent COVID-19.

This chain joins TRBV7-9 and TRBJ1-6; tentatively, D is TRBD1 (5 bases). Germline V gives CDR1 SEHNR, CDR2 FQNEAQ (reference sequence). The CDR3 covers 13 residues. Trimming pared 3 bases from V and 8 bases from J, leaving 8 bases between. As DNA, the CDR3 is TGTGCCAGCAGCTTCAGGGCGGATTCACCCCTCCACTTT. The encoded protein is CASSFRADSPLHF.

The CDR3 region has the DNA TGCGCCAGCAGTGAGTCGGGCGGGAGGGCCTCCTACGAGCAGTACTTC. It is translated as CASSESGGRASYEQYF. The J gene is TRBJ2-7, the V gene TRBV10-2; TRBD2 aligns across 9 bases. This CDR3 comprises 16 residues. The junction had 3 bases not matched to a gene; V was cut back by 0 bases and J by 0 bases. Germline V gives CDR1 WSHSY, CDR2 SAAADI.

This chain links TRBV27 with TRBJ1-1; D is perhaps TRBD1 (6 bases). Germline loops: CDR1 MNHEY, CDR2 SMNVEV (reference sequence). CDR3 length: 14 amino acids. Trimming pared 2 bases from V and 3 bases from J, leaving 10 bases between. CDR3 bases: TGTGCCAGCAGTTTAGGGGGGGCTTACACTGAAGCTTTCTTT. It codes for CASSLGGAYTEAFF.

The CDR3 reads CASSLRREGEETQYF. Written as DNA, the CDR3 is TGTGCCAGCAGCTTGCGGCGGGAGGGGGAGGAGACCCAGTACTTC. This chain links TRBV7-2 with TRBJ2-5; TRBD2 agrees at 9 bases. Per germline, CDR1 SGHTA and CDR2 FQGNSA. The V and J ends lost 3 bases and 5 bases, in that order; junction bases with no gene match: 7. This CDR3 contains 15 residues.

The chain has TRBV9 and TRBJ2-7, with D perhaps matching TRBD2 (6 bases). Trimming shortened V by 0 bases and J by 1 base, and 17 bases separated the two germline ends. The CDR3 covers 17 residues. CDR1 is SGDLS, CDR2 YYNGEE, per germline. The CDR3, as DNA: TGTGCCAGCAGCGTAGGAGGCTGGAGGGATGGATCCTACGAGCAGTACTTC. Translating gives CASSVGGWRDGSYEQYF.

A single count supports this clone. This chain joins TRBV7-3 and TRBJ2-2, with TRBD1 identical over 10 bases. V dropped 1 base and J dropped 4; count of bases not matched to a gene: 9. CDR3 length equals 18 residues. Germline CDR1 is SGHTA and CDR2 is FQGTGA. CDR3 loop: CASSLMGVRTGGTGELFF. The DNA of the CDR3 is TGTGCCAGCAGCTTAATGGGTGTCCGGACAGGGGGCACCGGGGAGCTGTTTTTT.

The rearrangement links TRBV2 to TRBJ1-5, with 9 nucleotides matching TRBD1. The V segment lost 6 bases and the J segment 6 bases; nucleotides outside the gene matches: 6. CDR3 length: 14 residues. The germline V gene encodes CDR1 SNHLY and CDR2 FYNNEI. CDR3 sequence: CASRTQGAGQPQHF. For the CDR3, the DNA is TGTGCCAGCAGGACACAGGGGGCGGGTCAGCCCCAGCATTTT.